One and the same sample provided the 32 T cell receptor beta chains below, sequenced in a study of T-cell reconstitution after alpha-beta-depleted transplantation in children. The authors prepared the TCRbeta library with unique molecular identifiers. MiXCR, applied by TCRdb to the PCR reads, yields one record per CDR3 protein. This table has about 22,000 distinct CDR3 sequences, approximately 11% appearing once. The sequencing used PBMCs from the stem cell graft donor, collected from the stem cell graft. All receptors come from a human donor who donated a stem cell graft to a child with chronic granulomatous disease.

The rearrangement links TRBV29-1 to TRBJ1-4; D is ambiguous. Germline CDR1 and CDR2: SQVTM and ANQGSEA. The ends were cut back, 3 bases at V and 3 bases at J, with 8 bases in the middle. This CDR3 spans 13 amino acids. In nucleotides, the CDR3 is TGCAGCGTTGAGGTGGGATCTAATGAAAAACTGTTTTTT. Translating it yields CSVEVGSNEKLFF.

The CDR3: CASSQDSPRSLQYF. Written as DNA, the CDR3 is TGTGCCAGCAGCCAAGACAGTCCACGGTCGCTTCAGTACTTC. V and J are TRBV28 and TRBJ2-4; D possibly corresponds to TRBD1 (5 bases). This CDR3 is 14 amino acids long. Trimming stripped 6 bases from V and 11 bases from J, with 20 bases between. Germline assignment: CDR1 MDHEN and CDR2 SYDVKM.

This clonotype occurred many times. The CDR3 nucleotides read TGCGCCAGCAGCTTGGGGGCCCGGGCTGTACCGGAGGACACTGAAGCTTTCTTT. It yields the protein CASSLGARAVPEDTEAFF. This chain uses TRBV5-1 with TRBJ1-1; the D is unclear. This CDR3 has 18 amino acids. From germline, CDR1 is SGHRS and CDR2 YFSETQ. The V end lost 0 bases, the J end lost 3 bases, and 21 bases lay between the germline ends.

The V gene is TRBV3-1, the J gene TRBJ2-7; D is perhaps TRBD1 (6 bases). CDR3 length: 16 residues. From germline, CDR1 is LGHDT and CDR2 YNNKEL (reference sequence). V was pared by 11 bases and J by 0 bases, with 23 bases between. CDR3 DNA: TGTGCCTCCACCAAAGATTGGGGGCGAAACTCCTACGAGCAGTACTTC. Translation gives CASTKDWGRNSYEQYF.

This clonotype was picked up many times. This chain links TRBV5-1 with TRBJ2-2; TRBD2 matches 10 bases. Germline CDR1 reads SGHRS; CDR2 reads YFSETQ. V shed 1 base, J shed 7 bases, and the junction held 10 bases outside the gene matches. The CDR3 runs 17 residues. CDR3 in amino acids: CASSLFVLAGVFGELFF. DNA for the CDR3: TGCGCCAGCAGCTTGTTCGTCCTAGCGGGAGTTTTCGGGGAGCTGTTTTTT.

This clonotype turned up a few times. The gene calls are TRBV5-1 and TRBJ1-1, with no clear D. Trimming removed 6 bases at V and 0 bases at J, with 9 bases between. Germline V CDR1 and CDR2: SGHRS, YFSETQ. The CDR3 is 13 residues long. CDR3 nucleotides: TGCGCCAGCACCAAAGAGATGAACACTGAAGCTTTCTTT. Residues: CASTKEMNTEAFF.

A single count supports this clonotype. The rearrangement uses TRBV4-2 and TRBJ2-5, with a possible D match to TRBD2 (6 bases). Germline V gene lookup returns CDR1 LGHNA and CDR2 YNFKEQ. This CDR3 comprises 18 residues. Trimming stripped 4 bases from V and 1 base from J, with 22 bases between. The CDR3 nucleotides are TGTGCCAGCAGCCCTGGGCTCCTCGGGGGAGTCCTCCAAGAGACCCAGTACTTC. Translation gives CASSPGLLGGVLQETQYF.

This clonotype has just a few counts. The CDR3: CSAKSGLADEQFF. CDR3 nucleotides: TGCAGTGCTAAGTCCGGACTAGCTGATGAGCAGTTCTTC. The rearrangement joins TRBV20-1 to TRBJ2-1; 8 bases agree with TRBD2. The trim removed 4 bases at V and 8 bases at J, leaving 7 bases unmatched. This CDR3 is 13 amino acids long. Germline assignment: CDR1 DFQATT and CDR2 SNEGSKA (reference sequence).

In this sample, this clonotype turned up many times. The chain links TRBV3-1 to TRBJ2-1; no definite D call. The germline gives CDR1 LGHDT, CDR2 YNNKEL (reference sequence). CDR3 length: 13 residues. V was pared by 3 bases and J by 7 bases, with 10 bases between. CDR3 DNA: TGTGCCAGCAGCCATCCGAAAGCGAATGAGCAGTTCTTC. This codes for CASSHPKANEQFF.

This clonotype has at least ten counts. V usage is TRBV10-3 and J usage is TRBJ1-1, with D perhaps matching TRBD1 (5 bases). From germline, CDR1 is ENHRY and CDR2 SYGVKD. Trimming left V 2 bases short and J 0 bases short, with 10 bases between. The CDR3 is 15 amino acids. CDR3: CAISEKGPLNTEAFF. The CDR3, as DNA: TGTGCCATCAGTGAGAAGGGGCCGCTGAACACTGAAGCTTTCTTT.

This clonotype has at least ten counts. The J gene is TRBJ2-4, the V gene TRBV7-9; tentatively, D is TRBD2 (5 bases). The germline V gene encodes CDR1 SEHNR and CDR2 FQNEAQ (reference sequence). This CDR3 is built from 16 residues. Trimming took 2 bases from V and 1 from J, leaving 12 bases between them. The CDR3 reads CASSLSRGMAKNIQYF. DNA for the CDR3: TGTGCCAGCAGCTTATCACGGGGAATGGCCAAAAACATTCAGTACTTC.

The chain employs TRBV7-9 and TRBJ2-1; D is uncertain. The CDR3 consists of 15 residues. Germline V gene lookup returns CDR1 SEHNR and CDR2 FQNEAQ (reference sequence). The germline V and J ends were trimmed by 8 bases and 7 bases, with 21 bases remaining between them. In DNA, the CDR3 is TGTGCCAGCGGCCGTGGCTACTACTCTTGGAATGAGCAGTTCTTC. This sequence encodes CASGRGYYSWNEQFF.

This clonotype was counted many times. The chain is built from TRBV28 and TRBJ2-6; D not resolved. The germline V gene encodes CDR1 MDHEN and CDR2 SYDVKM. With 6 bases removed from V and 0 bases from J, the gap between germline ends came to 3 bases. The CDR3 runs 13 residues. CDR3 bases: TGTGCCAGCAGAAGCTCTGGGGCCAACGTCCTGACTTTC. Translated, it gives CASRSSGANVLTF.

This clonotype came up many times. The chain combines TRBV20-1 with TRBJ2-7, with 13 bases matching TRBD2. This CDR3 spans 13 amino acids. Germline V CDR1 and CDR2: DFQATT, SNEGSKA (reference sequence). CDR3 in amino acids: CRGDGLAGVEQYF. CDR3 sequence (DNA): TGCAGAGGGGATGGACTAGCGGGAGTCGAGCAGTACTTC.

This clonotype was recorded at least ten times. The CDR3 sequence is CASSRTGQGYEQYF. CDR3 coding DNA: TGTGCCAGCTCCAGAACGGGACAGGGATACGAGCAGTACTTC. The chain links TRBV18 to TRBJ2-7; the match to TRBD1 covers 9 bases. The V segment lost 6 bases and the J segment 4 bases; nucleotides outside the gene matches: 7. Germline assignment: CDR1 KGHSH and CDR2 LQKENI. This CDR3 has 14 amino acids.

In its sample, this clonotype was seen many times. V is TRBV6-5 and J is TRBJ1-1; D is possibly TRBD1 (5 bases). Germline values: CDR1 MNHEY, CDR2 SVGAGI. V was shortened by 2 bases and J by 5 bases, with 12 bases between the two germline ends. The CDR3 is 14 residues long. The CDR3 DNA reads TGTGCCAGCAGTTACAGGGTCCCAGGGACTGAAGCTTTCTTT. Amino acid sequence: CASSYRVPGTEAFF.

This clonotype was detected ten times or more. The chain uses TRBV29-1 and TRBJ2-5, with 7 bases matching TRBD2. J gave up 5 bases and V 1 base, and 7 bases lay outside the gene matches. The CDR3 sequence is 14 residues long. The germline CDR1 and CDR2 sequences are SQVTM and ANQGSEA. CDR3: CSVEAWQGGETQYF. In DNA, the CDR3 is TGCAGCGTTGAAGCCTGGCAGGGAGGGGAGACCCAGTACTTC.

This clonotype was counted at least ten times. CDR3 bases: TGCGCCAGCAGCAGTTTCGGGCCTGAGTCGGGTACGCAGTATTTT. Translating it yields CASSSFGPESGTQYF. The genes are TRBV5-1 and TRBJ2-3; D is undetermined. V was pared by 4 bases and J by 8 bases, with 20 bases between. CDR1 and CDR2 from the germline V gene are SGHRS and YFSETQ. This CDR3 comprises 15 residues.

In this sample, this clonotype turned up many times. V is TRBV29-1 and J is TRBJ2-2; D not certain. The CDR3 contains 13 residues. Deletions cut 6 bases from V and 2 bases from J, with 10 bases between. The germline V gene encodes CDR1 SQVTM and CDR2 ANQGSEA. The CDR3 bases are TGCAGCGTAAGCGAGATCAACACCGGGGAGCTGTTTTTT. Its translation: CSVSEINTGELFF.

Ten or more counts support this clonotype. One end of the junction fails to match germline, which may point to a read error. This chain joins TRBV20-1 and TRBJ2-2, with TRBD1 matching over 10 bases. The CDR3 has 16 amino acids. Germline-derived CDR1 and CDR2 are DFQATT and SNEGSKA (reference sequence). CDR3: CSARDRDRGFPGELFF. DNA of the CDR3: TGCAGTGCAAGAGACCGGGACAGGGGATTCCCCGGGGAGCTGTTTTTT.

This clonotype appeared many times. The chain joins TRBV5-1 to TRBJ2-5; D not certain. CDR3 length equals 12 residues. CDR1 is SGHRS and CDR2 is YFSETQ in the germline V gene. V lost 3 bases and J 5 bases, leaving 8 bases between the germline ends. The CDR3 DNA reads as TGCGCCAGCAGCTCCCCGGCCGAGACCCAGTACTTC. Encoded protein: CASSSPAETQYF.

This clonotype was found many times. The DNA of the CDR3 is TGTGCCAGCAGTTCGTCGCGGGCCTCCGCTAACAATCAGCCCCAGCATTTT. It codes for CASSSSRASANNQPQHF. The chain recombines TRBV7-9 with TRBJ1-5, with D unclear. This CDR3 is built from 17 residues. Trimming pared 6 bases from V and 3 bases from J, leaving 21 bases between. Germline V CDR1 and CDR2: SEHNR, FQNEAQ (reference sequence).

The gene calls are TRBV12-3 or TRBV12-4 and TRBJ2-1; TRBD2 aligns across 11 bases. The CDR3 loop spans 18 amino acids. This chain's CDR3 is CTRSLARVAGGFYNEQFF. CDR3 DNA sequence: TGTACCCGCAGTTTGGCCCGAGTAGCGGGAGGGTTCTACAATGAGCAGTTCTTC.

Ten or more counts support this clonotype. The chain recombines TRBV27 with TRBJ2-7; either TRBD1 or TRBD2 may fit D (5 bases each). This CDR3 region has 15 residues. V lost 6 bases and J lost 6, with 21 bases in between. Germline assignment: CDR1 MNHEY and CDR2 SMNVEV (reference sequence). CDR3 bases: TGTGCCAGCAGCGTATTTGGGGGACGAGAGCTCGAGCAGTACTTC. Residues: CASSVFGGRELEQYF.

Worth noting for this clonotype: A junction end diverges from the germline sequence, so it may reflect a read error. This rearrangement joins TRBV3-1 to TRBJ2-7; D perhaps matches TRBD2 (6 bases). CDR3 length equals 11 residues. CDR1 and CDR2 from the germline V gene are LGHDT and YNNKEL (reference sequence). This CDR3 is CAICFGGIRVF. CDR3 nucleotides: TGTGCCATCTGTTTTGGGGGGATAAGGGTTTTC.

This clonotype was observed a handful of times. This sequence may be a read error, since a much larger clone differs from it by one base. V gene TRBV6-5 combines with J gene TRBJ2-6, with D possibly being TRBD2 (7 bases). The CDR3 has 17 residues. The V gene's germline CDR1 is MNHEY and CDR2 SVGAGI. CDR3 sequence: CASSYFRGATGANGLTF. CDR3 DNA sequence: TGTGCCAGCAGTTACTTCCGGGGGGCGACCGGGGCCAACGGCCTGACTTTC.

CDR3 nucleotides: TGTGCCAGCAGTGTCGCGATCAACGAGCAGTACTTC. Its translation: CASSVAINEQYF. The gene calls are TRBV25-1 and TRBJ2-7; unclear D gene. Germline loops: CDR1 MGHDK, CDR2 SYGVNS. V shed 4 bases and J shed 5 bases, with 9 bases lying between them. The CDR3 covers 12 residues.

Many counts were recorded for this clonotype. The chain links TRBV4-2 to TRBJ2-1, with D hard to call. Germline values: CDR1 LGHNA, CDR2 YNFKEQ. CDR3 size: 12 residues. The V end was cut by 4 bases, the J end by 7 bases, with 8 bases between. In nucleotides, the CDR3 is TGTGCCAGCAGCCTGTCAGGAAATGAGCAGTTCTTC. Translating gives CASSLSGNEQFF.

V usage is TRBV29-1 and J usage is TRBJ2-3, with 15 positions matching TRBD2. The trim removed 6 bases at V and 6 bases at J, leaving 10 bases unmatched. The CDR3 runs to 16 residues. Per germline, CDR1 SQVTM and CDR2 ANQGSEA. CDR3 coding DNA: TGCAGCGTACGGACTAGCGGGGGGGACTTTGTGGATACGCAGTATTTT. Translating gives CSVRTSGGDFVDTQYF.

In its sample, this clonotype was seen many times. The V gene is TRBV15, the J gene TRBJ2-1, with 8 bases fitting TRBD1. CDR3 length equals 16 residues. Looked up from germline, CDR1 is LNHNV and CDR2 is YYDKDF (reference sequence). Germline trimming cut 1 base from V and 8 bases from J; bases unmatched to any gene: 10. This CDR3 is CATSRGEPDRAHEQFF. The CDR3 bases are TGTGCCACCAGCAGAGGGGAACCGGACAGGGCCCATGAGCAGTTCTTC.

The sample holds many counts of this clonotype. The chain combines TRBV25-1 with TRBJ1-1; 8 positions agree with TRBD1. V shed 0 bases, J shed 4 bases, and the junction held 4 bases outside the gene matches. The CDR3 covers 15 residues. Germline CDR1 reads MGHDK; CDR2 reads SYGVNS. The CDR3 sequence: CASSEYGRGLTEAFF. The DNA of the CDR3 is TGTGCCAGCAGTGAATATGGCAGGGGGCTCACTGAAGCTTTCTTT.

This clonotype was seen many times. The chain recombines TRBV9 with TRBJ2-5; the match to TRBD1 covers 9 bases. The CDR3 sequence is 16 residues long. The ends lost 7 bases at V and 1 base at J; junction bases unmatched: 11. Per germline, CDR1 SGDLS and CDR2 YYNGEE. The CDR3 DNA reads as TGTGCCAGCGGACCCTTACCGGGACAGGGCCAAGAGACCCAGTACTTC. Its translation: CASGPLPGQGQETQYF. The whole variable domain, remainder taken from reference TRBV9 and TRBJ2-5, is DSGVTQTPKHLITATGQRVTLRCSPRSGDLSVYWYQQSLDQGLQFLIQYYNGEERAKGNILERFSAQQFPDLHSELNLSSLELGDSALYFCASGPLPGQGQETQYFGPGTRLLVL.